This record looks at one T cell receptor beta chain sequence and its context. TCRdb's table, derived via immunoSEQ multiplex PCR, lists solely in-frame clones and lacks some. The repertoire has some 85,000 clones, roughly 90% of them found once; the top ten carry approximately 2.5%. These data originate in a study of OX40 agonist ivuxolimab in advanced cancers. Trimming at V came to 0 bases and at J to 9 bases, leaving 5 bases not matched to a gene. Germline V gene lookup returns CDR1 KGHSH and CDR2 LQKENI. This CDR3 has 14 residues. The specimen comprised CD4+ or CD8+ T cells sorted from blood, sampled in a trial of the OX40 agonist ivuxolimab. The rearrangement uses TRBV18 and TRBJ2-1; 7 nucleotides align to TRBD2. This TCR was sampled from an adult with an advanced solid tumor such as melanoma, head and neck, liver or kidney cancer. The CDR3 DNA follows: TGTGCCAGCTCACCACCTATAAGGGAGGGTGAGCAGTTCTTC. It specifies CASSPPIREGEQFF.